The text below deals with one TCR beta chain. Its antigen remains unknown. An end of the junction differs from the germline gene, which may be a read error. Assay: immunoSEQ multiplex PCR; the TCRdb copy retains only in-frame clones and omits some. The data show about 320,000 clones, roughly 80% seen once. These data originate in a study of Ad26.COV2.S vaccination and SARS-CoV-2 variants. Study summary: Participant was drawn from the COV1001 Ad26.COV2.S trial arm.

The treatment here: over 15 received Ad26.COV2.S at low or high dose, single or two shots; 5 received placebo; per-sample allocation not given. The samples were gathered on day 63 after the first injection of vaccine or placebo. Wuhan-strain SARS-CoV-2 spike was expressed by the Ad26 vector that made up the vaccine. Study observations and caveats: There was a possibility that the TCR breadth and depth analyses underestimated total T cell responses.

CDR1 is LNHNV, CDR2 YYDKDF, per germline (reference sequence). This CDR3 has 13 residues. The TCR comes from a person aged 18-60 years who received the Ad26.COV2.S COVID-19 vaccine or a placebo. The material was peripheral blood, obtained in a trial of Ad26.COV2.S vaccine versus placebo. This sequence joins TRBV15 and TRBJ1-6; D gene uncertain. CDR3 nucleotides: TGTGCCACCAGCGGAGATGAGATGTCACCCCTCCACTTT. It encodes CATSGDEMSPLHF.